The following is a TCR beta chain sequence with its context. These data originate in a study of blood T cell repertoires in COVID-19. About the research overall: Sites across the United States, Italy and Spain contributed samples from acute and convalescent COVID-19. Sources were T cells, B-cell-depleted T cells, or PBMCs; the material itself was cDNA or gDNA.

The CDR3 contains 17 residues. Germline CDR1 reads MDHEN; CDR2 reads SYDVKM. The V and J ends lost 6 bases and 2 bases, in that order; junction bases with no gene match: 15. As handled by the study authors: Amplifying reference gene primers gave estimates of nucleated cell counts. Clones were read by immunoSEQ multiplex PCR, and TCRdb kept only the in-frame ones, dropping some. That table furnishes V, J and clone size, whereas the DNA furnished D and trimming. The sample comprises tens of thousands of clones, less than 80% of which are singletons, and approximately 30% rests with the top ten. The rearrangement links TRBV28 to TRBJ2-5; 7 positions agree with TRBD1. Sequenced input: peripheral blood. This sequence was found in a human donor in a cohort sampled during active COVID-19. CDR3 loop: CASRFERIGTAQETQYF. The CDR3 DNA reads as TGTGCCAGCAGATTTGAAAGAATAGGGACAGCACAAGAGACCCAGTACTTC.